Shown below are 21 T cell receptor beta chains from a single sample sequenced in a study of monozygotic twins with inflammatory bowel disease. One entry per CDR3 protein, without DNA, is what TCRdb gives after re-calling the 5' RACE reads. The sample table sets out some 130,000 distinct CDR3 sequences. The sequencing sample was made of blood. These receptor sequences come from a human donor with ulcerative colitis or Crohn's disease, or a healthy co-twin of an affected twin (not recorded which).

This sequence joins TRBV9 and TRBJ1-1. CDR3 length: 15 residues. Looked up from germline, CDR1 is SGDLS and CDR2 is YYNGEE. CDR3 loop: CASSVENAENTEAFF.

This CDR3 is CSARDRRGPDNEQFF. V is TRBV20-1 and J is TRBJ2-1; lacking DNA, the TRBD1 call made by TCRdb goes unchecked. This CDR3 has 15 amino acids. Germline V lookup: CDR1 DFQATT, CDR2 SNEGSKA (reference sequence).

The rearrangement links TRBV9 to TRBJ1-1. The CDR3 covers 16 residues. In germline, CDR1 is SGDLS, CDR2 YYNGEE. Here the CDR3 reads CASSVAGGGLSTEAFF.

The CDR3 spells CASRTTSGRSYEQYF. This rearrangement joins TRBV19 to TRBJ2-7; TCRdb's assignment of TRBD2 cannot be checked, as there is no DNA. CDR1 and CDR2 (germline): LNHDA, SQIVND (reference sequence). This CDR3 comprises 15 residues.

The genes are TRBV5-4 and TRBJ1-1; TCRdb returns TRBD1, unconfirmable since there is no DNA. The V gene's germline CDR1 is SGHNT and CDR2 YYREEE (reference sequence). The CDR3 sequence is 14 residues long. CDR3: CASSLDQGNTEAFF.

This chain uses TRBV5-1 with TRBJ2-7; TCRdb's assignment of TRBD1 cannot be checked, as there is no DNA. Per the germline V gene, CDR1 is SGHRS and CDR2 is YFSETQ. This CDR3 is 18 amino acids long. This CDR3 reads CASSFRSGGRQASYEQYF.

The CDR3 is CSVVLPGISSYNEQFF. The V call is TRBV29-1, the J call TRBJ2-1. CDR1 is SQVTM and CDR2 is ANQGSEA in the germline V gene. The CDR3 loop spans 16 amino acids.

The genes are TRBV5-1 and TRBJ1-5. Germline V CDR1 and CDR2: SGHRS, YFSETQ. The CDR3 extends over 14 amino acids. This CDR3 reads CASSLESRSQPQHF.

The chain links TRBV3-1 to TRBJ2-7; the D gene TCRdb calls, TRBD2, cannot be checked with no DNA. The germline gives CDR1 LGHDT, CDR2 YNNKEL (reference sequence). The CDR3 sequence is 15 residues long. The CDR3 sequence is CASSQDYGLAYEQYF.

CDR3 sequence reads: CAISALAGGSSYEQYF. This rearrangement joins TRBV10-3 to TRBJ2-7; the TCRdb D gene call, TRBD2, has no DNA to confirm it. The CDR3 spans 16 residues. Looked up from germline, CDR1 is ENHRY and CDR2 is SYGVKD.

The rearrangement links TRBV24-1 to TRBJ2-1; the TCRdb call, TRBD1, lacks DNA for checking. The CDR3 loop spans 11 amino acids. In germline, CDR1 is KGHDR, CDR2 SFDVKD. The CDR3: CATSAGQIPFF.

This rearrangement joins TRBV24-1 to TRBJ1-5. This CDR3 region has 14 residues. Looked up from germline, CDR1 is KGHDR and CDR2 is SFDVKD. This chain's CDR3 is CATSEDYEGQPQHF.

V gene TRBV10-3 combines with J gene TRBJ2-2; the D call of TRBD2 rests on TCRdb alone, since no DNA is present to check it. The CDR3 loop spans 13 amino acids. Per the germline V gene, CDR1 is ENHRY and CDR2 is SYGVKD. This CDR3 is CASGLAEHGELFF.

The gene calls are TRBV20-1 and TRBJ2-1; TCRdb names TRBD2, which stays unverified in the absence of DNA. Per the germline V gene, CDR1 is DFQATT and CDR2 is SNEGSKA (reference sequence). The length of the CDR3 is 13 residues. The CDR3 loop is CSAPSLAADEQFF.

This rearrangement joins TRBV5-1 to TRBJ2-1; without DNA, the TCRdb call of TRBD2 cannot be checked. The germline V gene encodes CDR1 SGHRS and CDR2 YFSETQ. This CDR3 is 14 amino acids long. The CDR3: CASSLGTSGSEQFF.

The chain recombines TRBV5-4 with TRBJ2-7; the TCRdb D gene call, TRBD2, has no DNA to confirm it. CDR1 and CDR2 (germline): SGHNT, YYREEE (reference sequence). The CDR3 totals 15 residues. The CDR3 reads CASSSLSPRTGEQYF.

This chain uses TRBV12-3 or TRBV12-4 with TRBJ1-1; TCRdb's D call, TRBD1, is unchecked because there is no DNA. There are 12 residues in the CDR3. This chain's CDR3 is CASSLPQGEAFF.

This chain connects TRBV20-1 to TRBJ2-5. CDR3 length: 15 residues. The germline V gene has CDR1 DFQATT and CDR2 SNEGSKA (reference sequence). The CDR3 sequence: CSARDPYTSTQTQYF.

The CDR3 reads CASSFEGFGYEQYF. V usage is TRBV7-8 and J usage is TRBJ2-7; there is no DNA to check the TCRdb D call of TRBD2. The germline V gene encodes CDR1 SGHVS and CDR2 FQNEAQ. The length of the CDR3 is 14 residues.

The rearrangement uses TRBV6-5 and TRBJ2-1. The CDR3 runs 12 residues. CDR1 is MNHEY and CDR2 is SVGAGI in the germline V gene. CDR3 sequence: CASRSVINEQFF.

The V and J genes are TRBV28 and TRBJ2-2. Germline CDR1 reads MDHEN; CDR2 reads SYDVKM. The CDR3 is 15 amino acids. The CDR3: CASSYGWANTGELFF.